Listed below are T cell receptor beta chains from one sample, sequenced in a study of cytomegalovirus exposure and HLA in healthy donors. The data were produced by immunoSEQ multiplex PCR, yet TCRdb's version contains in-frame clones alone and is incomplete. The sample lists 100,000 to 150,000 clones, about 80% seen once, with under 9.5% in the top ten. Sequenced: PBMCs. The receptors here all came from a woman between 50 and 59 years old in good health and CMV-seropositive. Both conserved end residues are part of each CDR3. The D gene is left open where the match is weak. Some rows mark clone size as missing; the rest say once, few, many or name a class of expanded clone.

>TRBJ2-2|.|TRBV5-1|16|once
CASSPGASGNTGELFF
TGCGCCAGCAGCCCAGGGGCTAGCGGAAACACCGGGGAGCTGTTTTTT
>TRBJ1-5|TRBD1|TRBV19|15|.
CASSPRDRGVQPQHF
TGTGCCAGTAGTCCCCGGGACAGGGGGGTTCAGCCCCAGCATTTT
>TRBJ1-1|.|TRBV6-5|13|.
CASSYGATLGAFF
TGTGCCAGCAGTTACGGGGCAACATTAGGAGCTTTCTTT
>TRBJ2-3|.|TRBV29-1|14|.
CSVVGQTSTDTQYF
TGCAGCGTTGTCGGACAGACTAGCACAGATACGCAGTATTTT
>TRBJ2-7|.|TRBV30|13|.
CAWSSYEGSEQYF
TGTGCCTGGAGTTCATACGAGGGAAGCGAGCAGTACTTC
>TRBJ1-2|.|TRBV7-9|14|.
CASSFILRFGGYTF
TGTGCCAGCAGCTTTATCCTACGGTTCGGTGGCTACACCTTC
>TRBJ1-2|.|TRBV4-1|13|.
CASSSQAGHGYTF
TGCGCCAGCAGCAGCCAAGCAGGGCATGGCTACACCTTC
>TRBJ2-7|TRBD2|TRBV29-1|15|.
CSVYETRLAGGEQYF
TGCAGCGTCTATGAGACGCGACTAGCGGGAGGCGAGCAGTACTTC
>TRBJ2-2|TRBD1|TRBV11-3|17|.
CASSHPPGQGITGELFF
TGTGCCAGCAGCCACCCCCCGGGACAGGGGATAACCGGGGAGCTGTTTTTT
>TRBJ1-2|TRBD1|TRBV7-2|17|once
CASSPLHGQGYGYGYTF
TGTGCCAGCAGCCCTCTCCACGGACAGGGCTATGGCTATGGCTACACCTTC
>TRBJ2-3|TRBD2|TRBV29-1|13|.
CSVDQSGSATQYF
TGCAGCGTTGATCAGAGCGGGAGTGCTACGCAGTATTTT
>TRBJ2-2|.|TRBV4-3|14|.
CASSQDKGTGELFF
TGCGCCAGCAGCCAAGATAAGGGGACCGGGGAGCTGTTTTTT
>TRBJ2-2|TRBD2|TRBV9|15|.
CASSGGEGYTGELFF
TGTGCCAGCAGCGGGGGGGAGGGTTACACCGGGGAGCTGTTTTTT
>TRBJ2-2|TRBD1|TRBV5-1|15|.
CASSLNRGQSGELFF
TGCGCCAGCAGCCTGAACAGGGGGCAGTCCGGGGAGCTGTTTTTT
>TRBJ2-5|.|TRBV6-5|13|.
CASSYPARETQYF
TGTGCCAGCAGTTACCCTGCCCGGGAGACCCAGTACTTC
>TRBJ2-7|.|TRBV7-2|15|.
CASSLQGLSSYEQYF
TGTGCCAGCAGTCTCCAGGGGTTGAGCTCCTACGAGCAGTACTTC
>TRBJ1-4|.|TRBV27|13|.
CASKQNQGEKLFF
TGTGCCAGCAAGCAGAATCAGGGGGAAAAACTGTTTTTT
>TRBJ2-1|.|TRBV9|13|.
CASSVVYNNEQFF
TGTGCCAGCAGCGTAGTATACAACAATGAGCAGTTCTTC
>TRBJ2-7|TRBD2|TRBV4-3|16|.
CASSQEATSGEDEQYF
TGCGCCAGCAGCCAAGAGGCGACTAGCGGGGAGGACGAGCAGTACTTC
>TRBJ2-7|.|TRBV6-5|14|.
CASSATFPSYEQYF
TGTGCCAGCAGTGCCACTTTCCCCTCCTACGAGCAGTACTTC
>TRBJ2-5|.|TRBV7-6|17|.
CASSLGRGEAFGETQYF
TGTGCCAGCAGCTTAGGCCGCGGGGAGGCATTCGGGGAGACCCAGTACTTC
>TRBJ1-2|TRBD1|TRBV19|15|once
CASVNRAGGDYGYTF
TGTGCCAGTGTTAACAGAGCAGGGGGCGACTATGGCTACACCTTC
>TRBJ1-2|.|TRBV29-1|16|once
CSVEQAWTQGDYGYTF
TGCAGCGTTGAACAGGCGTGGACACAGGGAGACTATGGCTACACCTTC
>TRBJ2-2|TRBD2|TRBV2|15|few
CASRGLAGALGELFF
TGTGCCAGCAGAGGACTAGCGGGAGCCCTCGGGGAGCTGTTTTTT
>TRBJ2-7|.|TRBV6-5|15|many
CASSYSLTSLREQYF
TGTGCCAGCAGTTACTCCCTGACTAGTCTCCGGGAGCAGTACTTC
>TRBJ1-2|.|TRBV29-1|14|.
CSVEDWQGGYGYTF
TGCAGCGTTGAAGATTGGCAGGGTGGCTATGGCTACACCTTC
>TRBJ2-7|.|TRBV19|13|.
CASRSGQSYEQYF
TGTGCCAGTAGGAGCGGACAGTCCTACGAGCAGTACTTC
>TRBJ2-5|.|TRBV7-7|16|.
CASSLIPKGGQETQYF
TGTGCTAGCAGCTTAATACCCAAAGGGGGCCAAGAGACCCAGTACTTC
>TRBJ1-2|TRBD1|TRBV2|13|.
CASKGQVIDGYTF
TGTGCCAGCAAGGGACAGGTTATTGATGGCTACACCTTC
>TRBJ2-3|TRBD1|TRBV5-1|15|.
CASSGGQTATDTQYF
TGCGCCAGCAGCGGGGGACAGACTGCAACAGATACGCAGTATTTT
>TRBJ2-7|.|TRBV6-6|14|.
CASSTPDYSYEQYF
TGTGCCAGCAGTACCCCGGACTACTCCTACGAGCAGTACTTC
>TRBJ2-7|TRBD2|TRBV9|14|.
CASSPREGTYEQYF
TGTGCCAGCAGCCCCCGGGAGGGCACCTACGAGCAGTACTTC
>TRBJ1-3|TRBD1|TRBV7-3|15|.
CASSEDRGPGNTIYF
TGTGCCAGCAGCGAAGACAGGGGGCCTGGAAACACCATATATTTT
>TRBJ2-7|.|TRBV2|11|.
CASSESPGQYF
TGTGCCAGCAGTGAAAGCCCGGGGCAGTACTTC
>TRBJ2-5|TRBD2|TRBV10-3|16|few
CAISEGTSGGLETQYF
TGTGCCATCAGTGAGGGGACTAGCGGGGGCTTAGAGACCCAGTACTTC
>TRBJ2-2|TRBD2|TRBV7-7|14|.
CASSTGTSPGELFF
TGTGCTAGCAGCACCGGGACTAGCCCCGGGGAGCTGTTTTTT
>TRBJ1-1|TRBD1|TRBV2|14|.
CASGDTGGATEAFF
TGTGCCAGCGGGGACACAGGGGGTGCCACTGAAGCTTTCTTT
>TRBJ1-4|.|TRBV4-1|12|.
CASSQYNEKLFF
TGCGCCAGCAGCCAATATAATGAAAAACTGTTTTTT
>TRBJ2-1|TRBD1|TRBV7-8|15|.
CASTDRGLPGNEQFF
TGTGCCAGCACGGACAGGGGTCTGCCGGGGAATGAGCAGTTCTTC
>TRBJ2-1|TRBD1|TRBV7-2|17|.
CASSFRPGQGLNNEQFF
TGTGCCAGCAGCTTCAGACCGGGACAGGGGCTAAACAATGAGCAGTTCTTC
>TRBJ1-4|TRBD1|TRBV5-1|14|.
CASSPDRVVEKLFF
TGCGCCAGCAGCCCAGACAGGGTTGTTGAAAAACTGTTTTTT
>TRBJ1-1|TRBD1|TRBV9|13|few
CASSSRTGAEAFF
TGTGCCAGCAGCTCCCGGACAGGGGCCGAAGCTTTCTTT
>TRBJ2-7|.|TRBV5-1|14|once
CASSPAEAGHEQYF
TGCGCCAGCAGCCCAGCGGAGGCGGGCCACGAGCAGTACTTC
>TRBJ2-7|TRBD2|TRBV6-1|14|once
CASRLRDYSYEQYF
TGTGCCAGCAGGCTCCGGGACTACTCCTACGAGCAGTACTTC
>TRBJ2-1|TRBD2|TRBV11-2|17|.
CASSGFISGRDYNEQFF
TGTGCCAGCAGCGGGTTTATTAGCGGGAGAGATTACAATGAGCAGTTCTTC
>TRBJ1-2|TRBD1|TRBV2|12|.
CASSRTGGGYTF
TGTGCCAGCAGTAGGACAGGGGGTGGCTACACCTTC
>TRBJ2-5|TRBD1|TRBV7-2|15|.
CASSLGGQGLETQYF
TGTGCCAGCAGCTTAGGGGGACAGGGTCTAGAGACCCAGTACTTC
>TRBJ2-1|TRBD2|TRBV7-2|15|.
CASSLGLVAYNEQFF
TGTGCCAGCAGCTTGGGACTAGTAGCCTACAATGAGCAGTTCTTC
>TRBJ2-1|.|TRBV7-6|18|.
CASSLEGLALSSYNEQFF
TGTGCCAGCAGCTTAGAGGGGTTGGCGCTGAGCTCCTACAATGAGCAGTTCTTC
>TRBJ2-5|.|TRBV18|12|.
CASSPKGETQYF
TGTGCCAGCTCACCGAAGGGGGAGACCCAGTACTTC
>TRBJ2-1|.|TRBV11-2|11|.
CASHNFNEQFF
TGTGCCAGCCACAATTTCAATGAGCAGTTCTTC
>TRBJ1-1|.|TRBV7-3|17|.
CASSLTPGGGGSTEAFF
TGTGCCAGCAGCTTAACGCCGGGGGGCGGGGGTAGCACTGAAGCTTTCTTT
>TRBJ1-4|.|TRBV18|14|few
CASSPQGGTEKLFF
TGTGCCAGCTCACCGCAAGGAGGAACTGAAAAACTGTTTTTT